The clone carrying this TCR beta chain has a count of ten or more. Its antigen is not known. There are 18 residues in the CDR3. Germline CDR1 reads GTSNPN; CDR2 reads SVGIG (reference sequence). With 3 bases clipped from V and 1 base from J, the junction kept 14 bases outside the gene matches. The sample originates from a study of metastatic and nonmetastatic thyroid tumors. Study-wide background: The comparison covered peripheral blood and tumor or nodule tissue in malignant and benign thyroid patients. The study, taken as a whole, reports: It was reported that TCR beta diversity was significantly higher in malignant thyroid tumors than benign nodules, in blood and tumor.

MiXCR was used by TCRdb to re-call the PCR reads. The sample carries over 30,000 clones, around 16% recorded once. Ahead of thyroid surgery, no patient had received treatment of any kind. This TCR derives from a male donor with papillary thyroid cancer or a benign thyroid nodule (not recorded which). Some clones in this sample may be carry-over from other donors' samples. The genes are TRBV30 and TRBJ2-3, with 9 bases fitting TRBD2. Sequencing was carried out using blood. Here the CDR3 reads CAWSRLSGGRLGTDTQYF. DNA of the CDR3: TGTGCCTGGAGCCGACTTAGCGGGGGCCGTCTCGGCACAGATACGCAGTATTTT.